This T cell receptor beta chain was recovered during a study of T cells in Graves' hyperthyroidism and ophthalmopathy. V lost 6 bases, J lost 11 bases, and 16 bases lay in between. The CDR3 totals 12 residues. Authors of the study amplified TCR beta CDR3 regions from RNA transcripts. Primed by the HTBI set, a first-round RT-PCR was run on the TCR CDR3. Via MiXCR, TCRdb re-called the multiplex PCR reads, giving one row per CDR3 protein. The sample holds 300,000 to 400,000 distinct CDR3 sequences, around 18% seen once. The chain recombines TRBV12-3 or TRBV12-4 with TRBJ1-2; perhaps TRBD1 as D (6 bases). The sequencing input was blood. This receptor was identified in a man in his late teens or twenties with Graves' ophthalmopathy. This CDR3 is CASRSLRTEYTF. The CDR3 DNA follows: TGTGCCAGCAGGTCTTTACGGACAGAGTACACCTTC.